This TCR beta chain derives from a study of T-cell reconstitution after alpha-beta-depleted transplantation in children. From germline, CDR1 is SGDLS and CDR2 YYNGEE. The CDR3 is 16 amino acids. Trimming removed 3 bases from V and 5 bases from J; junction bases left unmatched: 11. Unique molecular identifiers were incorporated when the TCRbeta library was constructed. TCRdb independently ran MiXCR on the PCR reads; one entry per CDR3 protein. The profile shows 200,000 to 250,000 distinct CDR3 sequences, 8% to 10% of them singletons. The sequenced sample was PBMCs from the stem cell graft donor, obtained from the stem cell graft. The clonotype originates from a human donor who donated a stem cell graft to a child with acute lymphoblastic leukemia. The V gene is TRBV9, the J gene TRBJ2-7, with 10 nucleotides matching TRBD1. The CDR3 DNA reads TGTGCCAGCAGCGAGGGGACAGGGGAGATCGGCCACGAGCAGTACTTC. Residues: CASSEGTGEIGHEQYF.